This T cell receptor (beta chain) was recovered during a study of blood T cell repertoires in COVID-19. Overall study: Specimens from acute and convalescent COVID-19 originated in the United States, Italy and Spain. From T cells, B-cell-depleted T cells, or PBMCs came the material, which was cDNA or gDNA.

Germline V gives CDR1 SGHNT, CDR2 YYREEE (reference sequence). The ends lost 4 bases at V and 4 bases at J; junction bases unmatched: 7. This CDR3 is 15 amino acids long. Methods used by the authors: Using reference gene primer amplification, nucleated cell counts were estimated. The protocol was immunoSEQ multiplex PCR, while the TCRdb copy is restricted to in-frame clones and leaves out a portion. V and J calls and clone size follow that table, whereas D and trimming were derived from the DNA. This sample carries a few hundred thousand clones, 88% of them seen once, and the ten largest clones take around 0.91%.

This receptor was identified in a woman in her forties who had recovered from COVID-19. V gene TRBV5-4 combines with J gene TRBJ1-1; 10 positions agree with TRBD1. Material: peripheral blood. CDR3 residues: CASSTAGTGATEAFF. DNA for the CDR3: TGTGCCAGCAGCACCGCCGGGACAGGGGCCACTGAAGCTTTCTTT. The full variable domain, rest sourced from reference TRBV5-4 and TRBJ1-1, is ETGVTQSPTHLIKTRGQQVTLRCSSQSGHNTVSWYQQALGQGPQFIFQYYREEENGRGNFPPRFSGLQFPNYSSELNVNALELDDSALYLCASSTAGTGATEAFFGQGTRLTVV.